Presented here are 5 T cell receptor beta chains from one specimen sequenced in a study of cytomegalovirus exposure and HLA in healthy donors. Sequencing was performed with immunoSEQ multiplex PCR; in TCRdb, only in-frame clones are kept and a portion is missing. The sample holds 95,000 to 150,000 clones, around 86% seen once. Sequences were obtained from PBMCs. These receptors were obtained from a woman aged 18-29 years in good health and CMV-seronegative.

The rearrangement uses TRBV4-1 and TRBJ2-7; TRBD1 might be the D (6 bases). V was cut by 4 bases and J by 3 bases, with 13 bases left in between. CDR3 length: 14 residues. Germline V CDR1 and CDR2: MGHRA, YSYEKL. The CDR3 spells CASSPRTALYEQYF. The CDR3 nucleotides are TGCGCCAGCAGCCCGCGGACAGCCCTCTACGAGCAGTACTTC.

J is TRBJ1-1 and V is TRBV13, with TRBD1 as a possible D gene (6 bases). Between the trimmed V and J ends, which lost 1 base and 1 base, there was a span of 10 bases. The germline gives CDR1 PRHDT, CDR2 FYEKMQ (reference sequence). This CDR3 spans 15 amino acids. CDR3 DNA: TGTGCCAGCAGCTTAGATCCAGGGGAGAACACTGAAGCTTTCTTT. Its protein is CASSLDPGENTEAFF.

CDR3 in amino acids: CASSQNRNTQYF. Here the CDR3 DNA reads TGTGCCAGCAGCCAAAACAGAAATACGCAGTATTTT. The rearrangement joins TRBV14 to TRBJ2-3; D gene uncertain. V lost 2 bases and J lost 7, with 7 bases in between. Germline loops: CDR1 SGHDN, CDR2 FVKESK. This CDR3 has 12 amino acids.

The chain joins TRBV15 to TRBJ1-5, with D possibly TRBD1 on 5 matching bases. The CDR3 runs to 15 residues. V gave up 0 bases and J gave up 4 bases, with 10 bases separating them. In germline, CDR1 is LNHNV, CDR2 YYDKDF (reference sequence). The chain's CDR3 is CATSRDRGWNQPQHF. Here the CDR3 DNA reads TGTGCCACCAGCAGAGATCGGGGGTGGAATCAGCCCCAGCATTTT.

The chain recombines TRBV19 with TRBJ2-2, with 8 bases aligning to TRBD1. V lost 4 bases, J lost 6 bases, and 10 bases stayed unmatched. The CDR3 spans 16 residues. Germline V gives CDR1 LNHDA, CDR2 SQIVND (reference sequence). Written as DNA, the CDR3 is TGTGCCAGTAGTACCCAGTGGACAGGGAGCCCCGGGGAGCTGTTTTTT. This codes for CASSTQWTGSPGELFF.